Only a few counts were recorded for the clone carrying this TCR beta chain. The data stem from a study of shared clonotypes between healthy human individuals. An approximately 220 ng quantity of DNA, some 30,000 T cell genomes, went into the sorted-subset replicate PCRs. Here immunoSEQ multiplex PCR was the method, and the copy in TCRdb shows in-frame clones only, minus some. The sample has roughly 1,000,000 clones, approximately 78% seen once. The CDR3 length is 14 residues. The germline V gene encodes CDR1 LGHNA and CDR2 YNFKEQ. Trimming pared 1 base from V and 3 bases from J, leaving 10 bases between.

The chain is built from TRBV4-2 and TRBJ2-7; D is unresolved. Source material: memory CD4+ T cells from PBMCs. The subset here: CD45RA-negative fraction. The sequence was obtained from a man between 18 and 35 years old in good health. Some clones in this sample may be carry-over from other donors' samples. CDR3 sequence (DNA): TGTGCCAGCAGCCAAGGGACCATGGGCTACGAGCAGTACTTC. Its protein product is CASSQGTMGYEQYF.